This section outlines one TCR beta chain sequence together with its context. The antigen is unknown. cDNA came from approximately 0.5 to 1 ug RNA primed by random hexamers. By means of immunoSEQ multiplex PCR, TCR beta CDR3 spanning 54 Vbeta and 13 Jbeta underwent amplification. TCRdb reprocessed the immunoSEQ multiplex PCR reads with MiXCR, giving one entry per CDR3 protein. Here the sample spans around 160,000 distinct CDR3 sequences, approximately 93% being singletons. Trimming shortened V by 0 bases and J by 6 bases, and 5 bases separated the two germline ends. Per germline, CDR1 SEHNR and CDR2 FQNEAQ (reference sequence). This CDR3 comprises 13 residues. The source of the sample is a study of CD8 T cells in Susac syndrome. Broader study findings: Acknowledgment was made by the study that its TCR sequencing and HLA analysis involved a relatively small number of individuals.

The sequenced sample was CD4+ T cells from PBMCs. The chain links TRBV7-9 to TRBJ1-4; D is unclear. This receptor was taken from a human donor with multiple sclerosis. CDR3 DNA: TGTGCCAGCAGCTTAGCCGGCTATGAAAAACTGTTTTTT. It yields the protein CASSLAGYEKLFF.